The next 13 T cell receptor beta chains were all read from a single sample in a study of cytomegalovirus exposure and HLA in healthy donors. PCR primers comprised 60 Vbeta and 13 Jbeta primers. Data came from immunoSEQ multiplex PCR; TCRdb stores just in-frame clones and leaves some out. The sample yields 110,000 or so clones, roughly 72% seen once. The sample was PBMCs. These receptors were taken from a woman in her forties in good health and CMV-seropositive.

The chain links TRBV30 to TRBJ1-5; D not certain. Germline V gene data show CDR1 as GTSNPN and CDR2 as SVGIG (reference sequence). Trimming pared 0 bases from V and 7 bases from J, leaving 16 bases between. There are 15 residues in the CDR3. CDR3 bases: TGTGCCTGGAGTGTAGGCTGGCACGGGGTCCAGCCCCAGCATTTT. This gives the protein CAWSVGWHGVQPQHF.

V gene TRBV30 combines with J gene TRBJ1-2; D might be TRBD1 (5 bases). Per the germline V gene, CDR1 is GTSNPN and CDR2 is SVGIG (reference sequence). V was pared by 0 bases and J by 4 bases, with 15 bases between. CDR3 length: 15 amino acids. The CDR3 nucleotides are TGTGCCTGGAGTGTCCTTCCTGACAGTGGCTATGGCTACACCTTC. Translated: CAWSVLPDSGYGYTF.

By sample fraction, this clone is medium-sized. The V and J genes are TRBV19 and TRBJ2-6; maybe TRBD1 (6 bases). The V gene's germline CDR1 is LNHDA and CDR2 SQIVND (reference sequence). Trimming took off 5 bases at V and 1 base at J, with 12 bases between the two ends. This CDR3 spans 16 amino acids. CDR3 in DNA: TGTGCCAGTAGTGTAGGACAGACTTCTGGGGCCAACGTCCTGACTTTC. Translating it yields CASSVGQTSGANVLTF.

V and J are TRBV7-2 and TRBJ1-5; tentatively, D is TRBD1 (5 bases). The length of the CDR3 is 16 residues. Germline V gene sequence: CDR1 SGHTA, CDR2 FQGNSA. V dropped 1 base and J dropped 5 bases, with 15 bases sitting between them. The CDR3 nucleotides read TGTGCCAGCAGCTTAGGCCCGTGGGGGGGGGATCAGCCCCAGCATTTT. Encoded protein: CASSLGPWGGDQPQHF.

CDR3 in DNA: TGTGCCAGCAGCTTAACTAGCGGGAAGGCTGATACGCAGTATTTT. Translated, it gives CASSLTSGKADTQYF. This chain joins TRBV7-3 and TRBJ2-3; 8 bases line up with TRBD2. V lost 0 bases to trimming and J lost 6 bases; unmatched junction nucleotides: 5. Germline CDR1 SGHTA, CDR2 FQGTGA. The CDR3 has 15 residues.

CDR3 DNA: TGTGCCAGCAGTTACACCACGGGACTTCACAACAATGAGCAGTTCTTC. This encodes CASSYTTGLHNNEQFF. V usage is TRBV6-5 and J usage is TRBJ2-1, with D possibly being TRBD2 (6 bases). CDR1 is MNHEY, CDR2 SVGAGI, per germline. V was cut by 2 bases and J by 5 bases, with 16 bases left in between. The CDR3 sequence is 16 residues long.

In the case of this clone: A junction end diverges from the germline sequence, so it may reflect a read error. The rearrangement links TRBV7-9 to TRBJ1-4; D gene ambiguous. This CDR3 contains 16 residues. Germline values: CDR1 SEHNR, CDR2 FQNEAQ (reference sequence). For the CDR3, the DNA is TGTTCCAGCAGCTTAGACGTCGGGATAACTAATGAAAAACTGTTTTTT. Translated: CSSSLDVGITNEKLFF.

This rearrangement joins TRBV27 to TRBJ2-1; no reliable D call. V was trimmed by 2 bases and J by 9 bases, leaving 8 bases between them. This CDR3 contains 12 residues. Germline CDR1 reads MNHEY; CDR2 reads SMNVEV (reference sequence). In DNA form, the CDR3 reads TGTGCCAGCAGTTTACCGGGTCCTGAGCAGTTCTTC. Amino acids: CASSLPGPEQFF.

There are a few counts of this clone. The chain employs TRBV6-1 and TRBJ1-2, with D uncertain. V was trimmed by 6 bases and J by 4 bases, leaving 15 bases between them. Germline V lookup: CDR1 MNHNS, CDR2 SASEGT. The length of the CDR3 is 14 residues. The DNA of the CDR3 is TGTGCCAGCAGCGTCCCCCCGCGGGGCTATGGCTACACCTTC. Translation gives CASSVPPRGYGYTF.

The chain recombines TRBV2 with TRBJ2-5; no reliable D call. CDR3 length equals 13 residues. The V end was cut by 3 bases, the J end by 4 bases, with 9 bases between. CDR1 and CDR2 from the germline V gene are SNHLY and FYNNEI. CDR3 bases: TGTGCCAGCAGTGATGTAGCCGCAGAGACCCAGTACTTC. Residues: CASSDVAAETQYF.

The chain links TRBV29-1 to TRBJ2-1, with 9 bases that match TRBD2. Germline V CDR1 and CDR2: SQVTM, ANQGSEA. The CDR3 sequence is 19 residues long. V dropped 3 bases and J dropped 3; count of bases not matched to a gene: 18. CDR3 loop: CSVEGQLAGPGPGYNEQFF. CDR3 DNA sequence: TGCAGCGTTGAGGGGCAACTAGCGGGCCCTGGGCCGGGCTACAATGAGCAGTTCTTC.

The gene calls are TRBV5-1 and TRBJ2-5, with 7 bases fitting TRBD1. The CDR3 extends over 15 amino acids. Losses at the gene ends were 4 bases for V and 5 bases for J; bases not matched to a gene: 11. Germline lookup yields CDR1 SGHRS and CDR2 YFSETQ. CDR3 sequence reads: CASSHNGDRVETQYF. The CDR3 bases are TGCGCCAGCAGCCACAATGGAGACAGGGTGGAGACCCAGTACTTC.

This chain joins TRBV2 and TRBJ2-7, with a weak D call TRBD2 (6 bases). The germline V gene encodes CDR1 SNHLY and CDR2 FYNNEI. Trimming removed 4 bases from V and 9 bases from J, with 16 bases in between. This CDR3 has 13 amino acids. This CDR3 is CASSGSPRGLQYF. The CDR3 DNA is TGTGCCAGCAGTGGGTCTCCCCGGGGGTTGCAGTACTTC. The full variable domain, completed using reference TRBV2 and TRBJ2-7, is EPEVTQTPSHQVTQMGQEVILRCVPISNHLYFYWYRQILGQKVEFLVSFYNNEISEKSEIFDDQFSVERPDGSNFTLKIRSTKLEDSAMYFCASSGSPRGLQYFGPGTRLTVT.